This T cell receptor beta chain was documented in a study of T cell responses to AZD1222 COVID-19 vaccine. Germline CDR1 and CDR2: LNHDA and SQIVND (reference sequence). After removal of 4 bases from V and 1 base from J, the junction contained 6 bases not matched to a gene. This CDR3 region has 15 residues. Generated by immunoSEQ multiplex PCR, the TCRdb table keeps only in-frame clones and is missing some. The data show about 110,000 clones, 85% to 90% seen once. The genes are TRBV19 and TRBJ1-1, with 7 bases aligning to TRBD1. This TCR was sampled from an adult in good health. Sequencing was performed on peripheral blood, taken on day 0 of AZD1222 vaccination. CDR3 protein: CASSTRQGKNTEAFF. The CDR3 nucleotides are TGTGCCAGTAGTACTCGACAGGGTAAGAACACTGAAGCTTTCTTT.